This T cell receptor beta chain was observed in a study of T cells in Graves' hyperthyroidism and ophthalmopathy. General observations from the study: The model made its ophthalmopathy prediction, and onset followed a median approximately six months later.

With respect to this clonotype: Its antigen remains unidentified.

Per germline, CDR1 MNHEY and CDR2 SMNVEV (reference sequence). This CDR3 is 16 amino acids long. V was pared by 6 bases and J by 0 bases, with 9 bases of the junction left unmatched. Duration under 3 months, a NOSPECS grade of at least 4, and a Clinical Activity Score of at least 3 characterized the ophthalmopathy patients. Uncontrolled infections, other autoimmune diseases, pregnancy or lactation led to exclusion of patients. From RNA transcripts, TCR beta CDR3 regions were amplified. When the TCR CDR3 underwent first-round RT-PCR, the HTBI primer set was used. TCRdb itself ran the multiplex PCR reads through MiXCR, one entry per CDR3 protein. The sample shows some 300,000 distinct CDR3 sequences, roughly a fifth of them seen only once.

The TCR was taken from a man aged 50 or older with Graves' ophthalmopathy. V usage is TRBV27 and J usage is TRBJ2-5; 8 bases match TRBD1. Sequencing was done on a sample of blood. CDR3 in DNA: TGTGCCAGCAGGGGATTAGGACAGGGAAACCAAGAGACCCAGTACTTC. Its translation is CASRGLGQGNQETQYF.